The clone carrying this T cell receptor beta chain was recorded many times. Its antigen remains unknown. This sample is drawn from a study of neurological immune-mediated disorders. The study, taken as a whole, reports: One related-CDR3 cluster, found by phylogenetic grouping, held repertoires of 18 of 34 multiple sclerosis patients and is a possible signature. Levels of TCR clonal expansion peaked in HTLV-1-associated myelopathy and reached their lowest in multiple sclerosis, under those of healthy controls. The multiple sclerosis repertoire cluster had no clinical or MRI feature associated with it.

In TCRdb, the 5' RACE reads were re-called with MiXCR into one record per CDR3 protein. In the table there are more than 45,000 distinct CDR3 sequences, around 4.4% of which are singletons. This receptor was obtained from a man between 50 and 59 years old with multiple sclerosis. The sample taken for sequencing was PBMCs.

The DNA of the CDR3 is TGCAGTGCTAAGGGAACTAGCTATGCAACCCAGCAGTACTTC. Protein: CSAKGTSYATQQYF. J is TRBJ2-7 and V is TRBV20-1; the D gene is possibly TRBD2 (6 bases). The CDR3 totals 14 residues. V was clipped by 4 bases and J by 8 bases, with 21 bases between them. From germline, CDR1 is DFQATT and CDR2 SNEGSKA (reference sequence).